Reported below is one T cell receptor beta chain. V was shortened by 3 bases and J by 0 bases, with 9 bases between the two germline ends. CDR1 is WNHNN and CDR2 is SYGVQD in the germline V gene (reference sequence). This CDR3 is 15 amino acids long. This record comes from a study of cytomegalovirus exposure and HLA in healthy donors. Use of 60 Vbeta and 13 Jbeta primers characterized the PCR. The data were produced by immunoSEQ multiplex PCR, yet TCRdb's version contains in-frame clones alone and is incomplete. Found here are approximately 160,000 clones, 80% of them singletons; the top ten hold around 7.3%.

The specimen sequenced was PBMCs. The J gene is TRBJ2-1, the V gene TRBV10-1; D gene ambiguous. This TCR came from a man between 25 and 39 years old in good health and CMV-seropositive. In DNA, the CDR3 is TGCGCCAGCAGTGACAAGCGACGCTCCTACAATGAGCAGTTCTTC. This gives the protein CASSDKRRSYNEQFF.